This T cell receptor beta chain was observed in a study of T cell clonotyping in hematopoietic cell transplantation. Study-level points and caveats: At the given depth, recipient repertoires were over 97% de novo clonotypes. Higher Inverse Simpson Index values in graft donor and pretransplant recipient predicted broader posttransplant TCR diversity.

Some clones are missing from TCRdb's copy, which holds only in-frame ones; the method was immunoSEQ multiplex PCR. The table shows fewer than 70,000 clones, with roughly 94% occurring only once. About this clone: Antigen specificity is unknown.

The germline gives CDR1 MNHEY, CDR2 SVGAGI. V lost 10 bases to trimming and J lost 3 bases, with 16 bases between them. This CDR3 has 14 residues. This clonotype originated in a man aged 50 or older in good health. Some clones in this sample may be carry-over from other donors' samples. Sequenced: peripheral blood mononuclear cells. V is TRBV6-5 and J is TRBJ1-5; D remains ambiguous. The CDR3 region is CAITAAGNNQPQHF. CDR3 sequence (DNA): TGTGCCATAACTGCCGCGGGTAACAATCAGCCCCAGCATTTT.